These 18 T cell receptor beta chains were all obtained from the same sample, sequenced in a study of T cell clonotyping in hematopoietic cell transplantation. Sample time point: recipient sample about 28 days before transplant, after cytoreduction. Using immunoSEQ multiplex PCR, the repertoire was profiled, and TCRdb retains in-frame clones only, with some absent. The sample has about 36,000 clones; roughly 94% are singletons. The sample here was peripheral blood mononuclear cells, taken before stem cell transplant. These receptors all come from a man aged 40-49 years with chronic myeloid leukemia. Some clones in this sample may be carry-over from other donors' samples.

This clone was observed a single time. This rearrangement joins TRBV7-2 to TRBJ2-3, with a tentative D call TRBD1 (5 bases). The germline V and J ends were trimmed by 5 bases and 2 bases, with 23 bases remaining between them. Germline V lookup: CDR1 SGHTA, CDR2 FQGNSA. The CDR3 loop spans 18 amino acids. The CDR3 DNA is TGTGCCAGCAGCCTCCCAGCTTATGACAGTGATTACACAGATACGCAGTATTTT. It translates to CASSLPAYDSDYTDTQYF.

The V call is TRBV19, the J call TRBJ2-1; 12 bases line up with TRBD2. This CDR3 contains 15 residues. The germline gives CDR1 LNHDA, CDR2 SQIVND (reference sequence). After removal of 1 base from V and 10 bases from J, the junction contained 5 bases not matched to a gene. In nucleotides, the CDR3 is TGTGCCAGTAGTATAGGACTAGCGGGGGCACGGGAGCAGTTCTTC. Protein: CASSIGLAGAREQFF.

This chain connects TRBV5-6 to TRBJ1-6; D gene ambiguous. V lost 1 base to trimming and J lost 6 bases, with 14 bases between them. Germline V lookup: CDR1 SGHDT, CDR2 YYEEEE. This CDR3 is 16 amino acids long. The CDR3 sequence is CASSLSRALGNSPLHF. The CDR3 bases are TGTGCCAGCAGCTTGAGCCGTGCCCTAGGTAATTCACCCCTCCACTTT.

The chain is built from TRBV6-6 and TRBJ2-7; D unresolved. The CDR3 consists of 9 residues. Germline CDR1 reads MNHNY; CDR2 reads SVGAGI (reference sequence). V shed 8 bases and J shed 3 bases, with 2 bases lying between them. CDR3 sequence reads: CASGYEQYF. CDR3 bases: TGTGCCAGCGGCTACGAGCAGTACTTC.

This sequence joins TRBV4-3 and TRBJ2-6; D is possibly TRBD1 (5 bases). V was shortened by 0 bases and J by 6 bases, with 12 bases between the two germline ends. This CDR3 spans 16 amino acids. Germline lookup yields CDR1 LGHNA and CDR2 YSLEER. CDR3 loop: CASSQDRVGAANVLTF. The CDR3 nucleotides are TGCGCCAGCAGCCAAGACAGGGTGGGTGCGGCCAACGTCCTGACTTTC.

The genes are TRBV9 and TRBJ1-5; D is undetermined. Germline V CDR1 and CDR2: SGDLS, YYNGEE. Trimming took off 5 bases at V and 0 bases at J, with 6 bases between the two ends. CDR3 size: 13 residues. For the CDR3, the DNA is TGTGCCAGCAGAAAGGGTAGCAATCAGCCCCAGCATTTT. Translated: CASRKGSNQPQHF.

V is TRBV19 and J is TRBJ1-5, with D uncertain. CDR1 and CDR2 from the germline V gene are LNHDA and SQIVND (reference sequence). Trimming took 6 bases from V and 5 from J, leaving 14 bases between them. This CDR3 comprises 14 residues. The CDR3 loop is CASREDGPYQPQHF. The CDR3 coding sequence is TGTGCCAGTAGGGAGGACGGCCCCTATCAGCCCCAGCATTTT.

The V gene is TRBV18, the J gene TRBJ1-5, with D tentatively TRBD1 (5 bases). This CDR3 spans 14 amino acids. Trimming shortened V by 5 bases and J by 7 bases, and 15 bases separated the two germline ends. Germline CDR1 and CDR2: KGHSH and LQKENI. CDR3 region: CASSTSGREQPQHF. In nucleotides, the CDR3 is TGTGCCAGCTCAACGTCGGGCAGGGAACAGCCCCAGCATTTT.

The CDR3 sequence: CASSDGAGVSYGYTF. The CDR3 DNA is TGTGCCAGCAGCGATGGGGCAGGGGTATCCTATGGCTACACCTTC. The genes are TRBV9 and TRBJ1-2; D might be TRBD1 (6 bases). Germline-derived CDR1 and CDR2 are SGDLS and YYNGEE. The CDR3 length is 15 residues. Between the trimmed V and J ends, which lost 3 bases and 4 bases, there was a span of 16 bases.

This chain links TRBV7-2 with TRBJ1-6, with D hard to call. This CDR3 contains 18 residues. Trimming shortened V by 1 base and J by 0 bases, and 13 bases separated the two germline ends. Germline V gene lookup returns CDR1 SGHTA and CDR2 FQGNSA. CDR3 sequence reads: CASSLGRQAGSYNSPLHF. As DNA, the CDR3 is TGTGCCAGCAGCTTAGGTAGGCAGGCCGGCTCCTATAATTCACCCCTCCACTTT.

The V gene is TRBV9, the J gene TRBJ1-2, with D possibly being TRBD1 (5 bases). V dropped 0 bases and J dropped 2 bases, with 20 bases sitting between them. CDR1 SGDLS and CDR2 YYNGEE come from the germline V gene. This CDR3 has 18 amino acids. CDR3 amino acids: CASSVGPSGVLANYGYTF. In nucleotides, the CDR3 is TGTGCCAGCAGCGTAGGTCCCTCGGGGGTATTAGCCAACTATGGCTACACCTTC.

The V gene is TRBV9, the J gene TRBJ1-2; weak D call: TRBD1 (5 bases). The CDR3 totals 12 residues. Germline V lookup: CDR1 SGDLS, CDR2 YYNGEE. V was pared by 4 bases and J by 6 bases, with 10 bases between. The CDR3 DNA sequence: TGTGCCAGCAGCAGGGGAGGAAATGGCTACACCTTC. It yields the protein CASSRGGNGYTF.

The gene calls are TRBV28 and TRBJ2-7, with D hard to call. CDR1 and CDR2 (germline): MDHEN, SYDVKM. This CDR3 contains 13 residues. V was shortened by 7 bases and J by 2 bases, with 12 bases between the two germline ends. The CDR3 coding sequence is TGTGCCAGCATGCCCGGCCCTGCCTACGAGCAGTACTTC. Encoded protein: CASMPGPAYEQYF.

The genes are TRBV28 and TRBJ1-2, with no clear D. The germline V gene has CDR1 MDHEN and CDR2 SYDVKM. The CDR3 is 12 amino acids. V was trimmed by 3 bases and J by 8 bases, leaving 10 bases between them. CDR3 region: CASSLRHRGYTF. The CDR3 DNA follows: TGTGCCAGCAGTTTGCGTCATCGCGGCTACACCTTC.

V usage is TRBV4-3 and J usage is TRBJ1-1; D gene uncertain. The CDR3 has 12 amino acids. V lost 3 bases, J lost 0 bases, and 2 bases lay in between. Germline V gene lookup returns CDR1 LGHNA and CDR2 YSLEER. CDR3 nucleotide sequence: TGCGCCAGCAGCCACATGAACACTGAAGCTTTCTTT. This gives the protein CASSHMNTEAFF.

This clone was recorded once. V and J are TRBV14 and TRBJ1-1; D is uncertain. Looked up from germline, CDR1 is SGHDN and CDR2 is FVKESK. The CDR3 spans 13 residues. The V and J ends lost 1 base and 5 bases respectively, with 8 bases between them. CDR3 coding DNA: TGTGCCAGCAGCCAAGGTGTTCAAACTGAAGCTTTCTTT. As protein: CASSQGVQTEAFF.

This chain joins TRBV9 and TRBJ1-4; perhaps TRBD1 as D (6 bases). The CDR3 is 15 amino acids. From germline, CDR1 is SGDLS and CDR2 YYNGEE. Deletions cut 7 bases from V and 0 bases from J, with 13 bases between. The CDR3 loop is CASSQGHTTNEKLFF. The CDR3 DNA reads as TGTGCCAGCTCCCAGGGGCACACAACTAATGAAAAACTGTTTTTT.

This clone was seen once. V gene TRBV19 combines with J gene TRBJ1-1; 9 nucleotides line up with TRBD1. Germline V CDR1 and CDR2: LNHDA, SQIVND (reference sequence). The CDR3 is made up of 16 amino acids. J gave up 5 bases and V 10 bases, and 17 bases lay outside the gene matches. DNA of the CDR3: TGTGCCACCCAAAAAGGGACAGGGTTCCCTCGGACTGAAGCTTTCTTT. Amino acids: CATQKGTGFPRTEAFF.